The 26 T cell receptor beta chains listed next were all sequenced from one sample in a study of CD8+CD57+ T cells in acquired aplastic anemia. Profiles of TCR beta VDJ and CDR3 were generated from a genomic DNA template. MiXCR was run by TCRdb on the reads, yielding one entry per CDR3 protein. The profile shows roughly 420,000 distinct CDR3 sequences, roughly 64% of them singletons. Sequencing used sorted CD4+, CD8+, or CD8+CD57+ T cells (not recorded which) from PBMCs. These TCRs come from a human donor in good health, serving as a control.

About this clonotype: The conserved final phenylalanine or tryptophan is absent from the CDR3, which likely points to a read error. The limits of the CDR3 on the DNA are not certain, so only TCRdb's listed CDR3 is given. This sequence joins TRBV2 and TRBJ1-6; the table's TRBD1 call for D was not verified on the DNA. The CDR3 is 14 residues long, ends included. Germline lookup yields CDR1 SNHLY and CDR2 FYNNEI. This CDR3 is CASSGGDGRASVHS.

This clonotype was detected once. The chain couples TRBV20-1 to TRBJ2-2; possibly TRBD1 or TRBD2 for D (5 bases each). Trimming took off 6 bases at V and 9 bases at J, with 20 bases between the two ends. The CDR3 spans 14 residues. Germline-derived CDR1 and CDR2 are DFQATT and SNEGSKA (reference sequence). For the CDR3, the DNA is TGCAGTGCCCCCAAGAGGGGCGATACGAGGGAGCTGTTTTTT. It codes for CSAPKRGDTRELFF.

CDR3 bases: TGTGCCAGCAGCACTCATTACGGGGCTAGTGATACGCAGTATTTT. It codes for CASSTHYGASDTQYF. The V call is TRBV11-3, the J call TRBJ2-3; D may be TRBD1 or TRBD2 (5 bases each). V shed 5 bases and J shed 6 bases, with 18 bases lying between them. Germline CDR1 reads SGHNT; CDR2 reads YENEEA. The CDR3 has 15 amino acids.

About this clonotype: Without the conserved terminal phenylalanine or tryptophan, this CDR3 likely stems from a read error. Because the CDR3's place on the DNA is in doubt, the DNA is left out and the CDR3 is given as listed by TCRdb. The genes are TRBV7-9 and TRBJ2-7. With termini counted, the CDR3 has 13 amino acids. The germline gives CDR1 SEHNR, CDR2 FQNEAQ (reference sequence). CDR3 region: CASSVYTSGEQDY.

This clonotype was counted many times. This chain uses TRBV5-1 with TRBJ2-5; D uncertain. Per the germline V gene, CDR1 is SGHRS and CDR2 is YFSETQ. The CDR3 consists of 14 residues. V lost 2 bases and J lost 3, with 11 bases in between. CDR3 amino acids: CASSFVTIKETQYF. The CDR3 DNA reads as TGCGCCAGCAGCTTCGTGACGATCAAAGAGACCCAGTACTTC.

The chain combines TRBV11-2 with TRBJ1-6; no reliable D call. CDR3 size: 16 residues. Germline V lookup: CDR1 SGHAT, CDR2 FQNNGV. The V end was cut by 5 bases, the J end by 2 bases, with 13 bases between. CDR3 protein: CASSVSRLTYNSPLHF. The CDR3 DNA reads as TGTGCCAGCAGCGTGTCAAGGTTAACCTATAATTCACCCCTCCACTTT.

Comments on this clonotype: This CDR3 fails to terminate in the conserved phenylalanine or tryptophan, so it likely reflects a read error. Because the CDR3's place on the DNA is in doubt, the DNA is left out and the CDR3 is given as listed by TCRdb. The chain employs TRBV7-2 and TRBJ1-2; TRBD1 was called by the table and not checked on the DNA. Germline V lookup: CDR1 SGHTA, CDR2 FQGNSA. 13 amino acids form the CDR3, both terminal residues included. The CDR3: CASSPAEEGGEDT.

The genes are TRBV19 and TRBJ2-4; 11 nucleotides line up with TRBD2. The CDR3 consists of 17 residues. Germline CDR1 and CDR2: LNHDA and SQIVND (reference sequence). V was clipped by 0 bases and J by 0 bases; unmatched bases: 1. As DNA, the CDR3 is TGTGCCAGTAGTATAGAGGGACTAGCGGTAGCCAAAAACATTCAGTACTTC. This translates into CASSIEGLAVAKNIQYF. The whole variable domain, remainder taken from reference TRBV19 and TRBJ2-4, is DGGITQSPKYLFRKEGQNVTLSCEQNLNHDAMYWYRQDPGQGLRLIYYSQIVNDFQKGDIAEGYSVSREKKESFPLTVTSAQKNPTAFYLCASSIEGLAVAKNIQYFGAGTRLSVL.

The chain has TRBV5-8 and TRBJ1-5; TRBD1 agrees at 7 bases. Per germline, CDR1 SGHTS and CDR2 YDEGEE. The V segment lost 10 bases and the J segment 5 bases; nucleotides outside the gene matches: 9. This CDR3 has 13 residues. The CDR3, as DNA: TGTGCCGTAAACAGGGGCTCTGATCAGCCCCAGCATTTT. Protein sequence: CAVNRGSDQPQHF.

This clonotype was seen a handful of times. The DNA of the CDR3 is TGTGCCAGCTCACCACCGGACAGCTACACTGAAGCTTTCTTT. Translating gives CASSPPDSYTEAFF. The chain employs TRBV18 and TRBJ1-1; D might be TRBD1 (6 bases). V lost 0 bases and J 3 bases, leaving 8 bases between the germline ends. CDR3 length equals 14 residues. CDR1 and CDR2 from the germline V gene are KGHSH and LQKENI.

This clonotype was detected many times. V gene TRBV27 combines with J gene TRBJ2-1; 8 bases map to TRBD2. Looked up from germline, CDR1 is MNHEY and CDR2 is SMNVEV (reference sequence). This CDR3 contains 17 residues. J was trimmed by 2 bases and V by 5 bases; bases with no gene match: 11. In DNA form, the CDR3 reads TGTGCCAGCAGTATTACTGCGGGACTAGTGCCCTACAATGAGCAGTTCTTC. Its protein is CASSITAGLVPYNEQFF.

This clonotype was counted many times. J is TRBJ2-3 and V is TRBV20-1; no definite D call. The CDR3 loop spans 12 amino acids. Trimming removed 6 bases from V and 2 bases from J, with 9 bases in between. The V gene's germline CDR1 is DFQATT and CDR2 SNEGSKA (reference sequence). DNA for the CDR3: TGCAGTGCGGGCTCCCCCACAGATACGCAGTATTTT. Translating it yields CSAGSPTDTQYF.

The chain recombines TRBV20-1 with TRBJ1-6, with a tentative D call TRBD1 (5 bases). The CDR3 is 14 amino acids. V lost 3 bases, J lost 2 bases, and 8 bases lay in between. Germline V gives CDR1 DFQATT, CDR2 SNEGSKA (reference sequence). The CDR3 protein is CSARLGAYNSPLHF. CDR3 DNA sequence: TGCAGTGCTAGGCTAGGGGCCTATAATTCACCCCTCCACTTT.

This chain joins TRBV20-1 and TRBJ2-1, with 10 bases that match TRBD1. CDR3 size: 15 residues. Trimming cost V 4 bases and J 7 bases; bases outside gene matches: 10. Germline V gives CDR1 DFQATT, CDR2 SNEGSKA (reference sequence). In DNA, the CDR3 is TGCAGTGCTACCGGGACAGGGGATAATTTAAATGAGCAGTTCTTC. Its translation is CSATGTGDNLNEQFF.

The gene calls are TRBV5-6 and TRBJ2-1; no clear D. The V end lost 2 bases, the J end lost 5 bases, and 8 bases lay between the germline ends. The V gene's germline CDR1 is SGHDT and CDR2 YYEEEE. The CDR3 is made up of 13 amino acids. The CDR3, as DNA: TGTGCCAGCAGCTTAGTCAGGAACAATGAGCAGTTCTTC. It yields the protein CASSLVRNNEQFF. Using reference TRBV5-6 and TRBJ2-1 for the parts outside the CDR3, the full variable domain is DAGVTQSPTHLIKTRGQQVTLRCSPKSGHDTVSWYQQALGQGPQFIFQYYEEEERQRGNFPDRFSGHQFPNYSSELNVNALLLGDSALYLCASSLVRNNEQFFGPGTRLTVL.

The rearrangement links TRBV7-9 to TRBJ2-7; D gene ambiguous. From germline, CDR1 is SEHNR and CDR2 FQNEAQ (reference sequence). The CDR3 has 15 residues. The ends were cut back, 5 bases at V and 3 bases at J, with 17 bases in the middle. The CDR3 DNA follows: TGTGCCAGCAGCCAAACTTGGGTCTGCGTCTACGAGCAGTACTTC. This gives the protein CASSQTWVCVYEQYF.

Of note for this clonotype: A junction boundary mismatches the germline segment, possibly from a read error. The genes are TRBV9 and TRBJ1-2; D uncertain. The CDR3 is 13 amino acids. CDR1 and CDR2 (germline): SGDLS, YYNGEE. CDR3 sequence: CASSELAEGDTHF. The CDR3 bases are TGTGCCAGCAGCGAACTAGCGGAGGGAGATACGCACTTC.

This clonotype was observed at least ten times. V gene TRBV7-2 combines with J gene TRBJ1-5; no clear D gene. V shed 5 bases and J shed 3 bases, with 11 bases lying between them. CDR1 SGHTA and CDR2 FQGNSA come from the germline V gene. The CDR3 loop spans 14 amino acids. Written as DNA, the CDR3 is TGTGCCAGCAGCACCGCAGCTGTCAATCAGCCCCAGCATTTT. Translating gives CASSTAAVNQPQHF.

V is TRBV7-3 and J is TRBJ1-1; D uncertain. CDR3 length: 15 amino acids. V lost 5 bases and J 4 bases, leaving 17 bases between the germline ends. Germline V gene lookup returns CDR1 SGHTA and CDR2 FQGTGA. CDR3 in amino acids: CASSETERSTTEAFF. CDR3 bases: TGTGCCAGCAGCGAAACCGAGCGCTCCACCACTGAAGCTTTCTTT.

This clonotype has a count of ten or more. This rearrangement joins TRBV5-1 to TRBJ2-1; TRBD1 might be the D (6 bases). The CDR3 extends over 15 amino acids. Germline V gene lookup returns CDR1 SGHRS and CDR2 YFSETQ. V lost 4 bases, J lost 6 bases, and 17 bases lay in between. CDR3 sequence: CASSARQVVSNEQFF. The CDR3 DNA sequence: TGCGCCAGCAGCGCTAGACAGGTAGTCTCCAATGAGCAGTTCTTC.

The rearrangement links TRBV2 to TRBJ2-5; TRBD1 agrees at 9 bases. After removal of 6 bases from V and 5 bases from J, the junction contained 7 bases not matched to a gene. This CDR3 has 14 residues. CDR1 and CDR2 (germline): SNHLY, FYNNEI. The CDR3 loop is CASSGTGFSETQYF. DNA for the CDR3: TGTGCCAGCAGCGGGACAGGGTTCTCGGAGACCCAGTACTTC.

With regard to this clonotype: Because it lacks the conserved phenylalanine or tryptophan at the end, this CDR3 is likely a read error. The genes are TRBV29-1 and TRBJ1-1; D is perhaps TRBD1 (6 bases). The CDR3 is 14 amino acids. Germline values: CDR1 SQVTM, CDR2 ANQGSEA. Trimming shortened V by 7 bases and J by 3 bases, and 18 bases separated the two germline ends. CDR3: CSAFAGGAYTEAFS. The DNA of the CDR3 is TGCAGCGCCTTCGCCGGGGGCGCATACACTGAAGCTTTCTCT.

This clonotype has more than one count but fewer than ten. The V and J genes are TRBV2 and TRBJ1-5; D is uncertain. The V gene lost 2 bases and the J gene lost 7 bases, with 15 bases spanning the gap. This CDR3 has 15 residues. Germline V gene data show CDR1 as SNHLY and CDR2 as FYNNEI. The CDR3 bases are TGTGCCAGCAGTGAAATACGCGCTTCGGACCAGCCCCAGCATTTT. This gives the protein CASSEIRASDQPQHF.

The DNA for the CDR3 is TGTGCCAGCAGCTTACGGGACTACTCCAATCTGCAGTTCTTC. Protein product: CASSLRDYSNLQFF. The V call is TRBV7-3, the J call TRBJ2-1; TRBD2 matches at 7 bases. The germline gives CDR1 SGHTA, CDR2 FQGTGA. Losses at the gene ends were 2 bases for V and 12 bases for J; bases not matched to a gene: 10. The CDR3 contains 14 residues.

The chain is built from TRBV7-2 and TRBJ1-1; 7 nucleotides align to TRBD1. Looked up from germline, CDR1 is SGHTA and CDR2 is FQGNSA. The CDR3 runs 15 residues. J was trimmed by 10 bases and V by 6 bases; bases with no gene match: 17. CDR3 nucleotides: TGTGCCAGCAGTCTCCAAGGGGGCGGGGGCTACACAGCTTTCTTT. Translating it yields CASSLQGGGGYTAFF.

For this clonotype: Germline is not matched at one junction end, which may reflect a read error. This rearrangement joins TRBV24-1 to TRBJ1-2, with D perhaps matching TRBD1 (5 bases). The CDR3 totals 15 residues. Germline loops: CDR1 KGHDR, CDR2 SFDVKD. CDR3: CAISRGATGNNGYTF. The CDR3 coding sequence is TGTGCCATCAGTAGAGGGGCCACTGGAAACAATGGCTACACGTTC.